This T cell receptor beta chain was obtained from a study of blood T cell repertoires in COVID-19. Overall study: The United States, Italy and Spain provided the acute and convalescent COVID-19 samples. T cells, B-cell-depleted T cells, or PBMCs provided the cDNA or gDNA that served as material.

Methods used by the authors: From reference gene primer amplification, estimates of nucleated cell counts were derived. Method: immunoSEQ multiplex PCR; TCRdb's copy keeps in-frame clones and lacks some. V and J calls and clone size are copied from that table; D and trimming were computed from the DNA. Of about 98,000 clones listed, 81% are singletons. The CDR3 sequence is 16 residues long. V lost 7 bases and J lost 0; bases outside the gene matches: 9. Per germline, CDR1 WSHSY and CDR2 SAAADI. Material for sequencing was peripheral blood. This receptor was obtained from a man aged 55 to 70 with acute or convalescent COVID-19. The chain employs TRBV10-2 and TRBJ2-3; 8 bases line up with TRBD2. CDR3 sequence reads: CASKPPSSGSTDTQYF. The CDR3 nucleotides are TGCGCCAGCAAGCCGCCGTCTAGCGGGAGCACAGATACGCAGTATTTT.